The 25 T cell receptor beta chains below all came from one sample that was sequenced in a study of CD8 T cells in Susac syndrome. After extraction with the RNeasy kit, roughly 0.45 to 1 ug of the RNA was reverse transcribed using random hexamers. TCRdb itself ran the immunoSEQ multiplex PCR reads through MiXCR, one entry per CDR3 protein. Here the sample spans more than 200,000 distinct CDR3 sequences, just over 90% being singletons. The sequenced material came from CD4+ T cells from PBMCs. These receptors were taken from a human donor with multiple sclerosis.

CDR3 region: CASRPTSGRTSYKNIQYF. CDR3 nucleotides: TGCGCCAGCAGACCGACTAGCGGGAGGACCAGTTACAAAAACATTCAGTACTTC. The chain links TRBV5-1 to TRBJ2-4; 13 bases are a match to TRBD2. V was clipped by 5 bases and J by 3 bases; unmatched bases: 11. The germline CDR1 and CDR2 sequences are SGHRS and YFSETQ. This CDR3 comprises 18 residues. Full variable domain (missing parts from reference TRBV5-1 and TRBJ2-4): KAGVTQTPRYLIKTRGQQVTLSCSPISGHRSVSWYQQTPGQGLQFLFEYFSETQRNKGNFPGRFSGRQFSNSRSEMNVSTLELGDSALYLCASRPTSGRTSYKNIQYFGAGTRLSVL.

The V call is TRBV15, the J call TRBJ1-2; unclear D gene. The CDR3 extends over 14 amino acids. V lost 5 bases and J 4 bases, leaving 14 bases between the germline ends. Germline assignment: CDR1 LNHNV and CDR2 YYDKDF (reference sequence). The CDR3, as DNA: TGTGCCACCAGCCCTGCGACTGCCTCCTATGGCTACACCTTC. Protein sequence: CATSPATASYGYTF.

The chain uses TRBV30 and TRBJ1-5; 7 nucleotides agree with TRBD1. Germline loops: CDR1 GTSNPN, CDR2 SVGIG (reference sequence). J was trimmed by 6 bases and V by 0 bases; bases with no gene match: 5. This CDR3 region has 14 residues. The CDR3 here is CAWSVGGGTQPQHF. In nucleotides, the CDR3 is TGTGCCTGGAGTGTGGGAGGGGGCACTCAGCCCCAGCATTTT.

The count of this clonotype is one. The chain employs TRBV3-1 and TRBJ2-2; maybe TRBD2 (5 bases). The CDR3 extends over 14 amino acids. V was trimmed by 6 bases and J by 7 bases, leaving 15 bases between them. Germline CDR1 and CDR2: LGHDT and YNNKEL (reference sequence). CDR3 in amino acids: CASRSGMPGGELFF. In DNA form, the CDR3 reads TGTGCCAGCAGATCCGGGATGCCTGGCGGGGAGCTGTTTTTT. The whole variable domain, remainder taken from reference TRBV3-1 and TRBJ2-2, is DTAVSQTPKYLVTQMGNDKSIKCEQNLGHDTMYWYKQDSKKFLKIMFSYNNKELIINETVPNRFSPKSPDKAHLNLHINSLELGDSAVYFCASRSGMPGGELFFGEGSRLTVL.

The chain joins TRBV5-1 to TRBJ2-5; 9 nucleotides align to TRBD2. From germline, CDR1 is SGHRS and CDR2 YFSETQ. Losses at the gene ends were 9 bases for V and 2 bases for J; bases not matched to a gene: 5. This CDR3 comprises 13 residues. The CDR3 DNA follows: TGCGCCACGGGCGCGGGAGGGCAAGAGACCCAGTACTTC. Residues: CATGAGGQETQYF.

V usage is TRBV12-3 or TRBV12-4 and J usage is TRBJ2-5; 13 nucleotides line up with TRBD2. Trimming took 6 bases from V and 3 from J; bases not matched to a gene: 4. This CDR3 is built from 15 residues. CDR3: CASSTSGGAEETQYF. The DNA of the CDR3 is TGTGCCAGCAGCACTAGCGGGGGGGCGGAAGAGACCCAGTACTTC.

V gene TRBV29-1 combines with J gene TRBJ1-1; D might be TRBD1 (5 bases). Trimming removed 4 bases from V and 1 base from J, with 13 bases in between. This CDR3 contains 14 residues. Germline V CDR1 and CDR2: SQVTM, ANQGSEA. CDR3 sequence: CSVGRTSRNTEAFF. Written as DNA, the CDR3 is TGCAGCGTTGGAAGGACATCCCGGAACACTGAAGCTTTCTTT.

This clonotype came up a few times. The chain joins TRBV7-6 to TRBJ1-1; 11 positions match TRBD1. Per germline, CDR1 SGHVS and CDR2 FNYEAQ. The CDR3 sequence is 16 residues long. V shed 5 bases, J shed 0 bases, and the junction held 5 bases outside the gene matches. CDR3 residues: CASSPWTGGMNTEAFF. Here the CDR3 DNA reads TGTGCCAGCAGCCCTTGGACAGGGGGCATGAACACTGAAGCTTTCTTT.

This clonotype was observed a handful of times. The chain recombines TRBV25-1 with TRBJ2-3, with D perhaps assigned TRBD1 or TRBD2 (5 bases each). This CDR3 is built from 16 residues. CDR1 MGHDK and CDR2 SYGVNS come from the germline V gene. V was shortened by 4 bases and J by 0 bases, with 14 bases between the two germline ends. Written as DNA, the CDR3 is TGTGCCAGCAGTGCCCCTCGTGGGGGTAGCACAGATACGCAGTATTTT. Its protein product is CASSAPRGGSTDTQYF.

V and J are TRBV10-2 and TRBJ2-7, with D uncertain. CDR1 and CDR2 (germline): WSHSY, SAAADI. V was cut by 4 bases and J by 0 bases, with 10 bases left in between. This CDR3 region has 14 residues. CDR3 coding DNA: TGCGCCAGCAGTGGTAGCAGGAGCTCCTACGAGCAGTACTTC. Its protein product is CASSGSRSSYEQYF.

The chain employs TRBV4-2 and TRBJ1-5, with D perhaps TRBD1 (6 bases). CDR3 length: 14 residues. In germline, CDR1 is LGHNA, CDR2 YNFKEQ. Trimming pared 0 bases from V and 6 bases from J, leaving 9 bases between. This chain's CDR3 is CASSQDGRGQPQHF. The CDR3 coding sequence is TGTGCCAGCAGCCAAGATGGCAGGGGTCAGCCCCAGCATTTT.

This chain uses TRBV5-6 with TRBJ2-1; the match to TRBD2 covers 10 bases. CDR1 is SGHDT, CDR2 YYEEEE, per germline. The length of the CDR3 is 16 residues. The ends lost 2 bases at V and 7 bases at J; junction bases unmatched: 9. The CDR3 sequence is CASSFRLAGGQNEQFF. The CDR3, as DNA: TGTGCCAGCAGCTTCCGACTAGCGGGTGGGCAGAATGAGCAGTTCTTC.

This clonotype was observed a single time. The chain links TRBV25-1 to TRBJ2-7; 8 positions agree with TRBD1. This CDR3 comprises 15 residues. Germline loops: CDR1 MGHDK, CDR2 SYGVNS. With V trimmed by 6 bases and J by 1 base, 8 bases remained unmatched. Written as DNA, the CDR3 is TGTGCCAGCAGGTCCTCGACAGGGGCTTCCTACGAGCAGTACTTC. This encodes CASRSSTGASYEQYF.

The chain employs TRBV6-6 and TRBJ2-5; 8 nucleotides match TRBD1. The CDR3 has 16 amino acids. In germline, CDR1 is MNHNY, CDR2 SVGAGI (reference sequence). Trimming cost V 2 bases and J 5 bases; bases outside gene matches: 10. CDR3 sequence: CASSYGGQGAGETQYF. The CDR3, as DNA: TGTGCCAGCAGTTACGGAGGGCAGGGGGCCGGGGAGACCCAGTACTTC.

The chain couples TRBV12-3 or TRBV12-4 to TRBJ1-5, with 10 positions matching TRBD1. The CDR3 is 14 amino acids. With 6 bases clipped from V and 6 bases from J, the junction kept 5 bases outside the gene matches. CDR3 region: CASSGQGDGQPQHF. The CDR3 region has the DNA TGTGCCAGCAGCGGACAGGGGGACGGTCAGCCCCAGCATTTT.

The gene calls are TRBV30 and TRBJ2-5; 12 nucleotides match TRBD2. The germline CDR1 and CDR2 sequences are GTSNPN and SVGIG (reference sequence). The CDR3 is 16 residues long. With V trimmed by 3 bases and J by 2 bases, 7 bases remained unmatched. CDR3 loop: CAWSTGLAGIQETQYF. As DNA, the CDR3 is TGTGCCTGGAGCACAGGACTAGCGGGAATTCAAGAGACCCAGTACTTC.

The DNA for the CDR3 is TGTGCCAGCAGCCTAACCCCCGGCTCTGAAGCTTTCTTT. Translating it yields CASSLTPGSEAFF. V is TRBV3-1 and J is TRBJ1-1; D gene uncertain. Germline assignment: CDR1 LGHDT and CDR2 YNNKEL (reference sequence). The CDR3 spans 13 residues. With 4 bases removed from V and 6 bases from J, the gap between germline ends came to 12 bases.

This chain links TRBV29-1 with TRBJ1-1, with D unclear. The CDR3 contains 12 residues. V was shortened by 6 bases and J by 5 bases, with 13 bases between the two germline ends. Per the germline V gene, CDR1 is SQVTM and CDR2 is ANQGSEA. The CDR3 nucleotides read TGCAGCGTGAGAGAGACGGGTACTGAAGCTTTCTTT. It specifies CSVRETGTEAFF.

The count of this clonotype is one. The chain recombines TRBV13 with TRBJ2-5; D possibly uses TRBD1 or TRBD2 (5 bases each). Germline V lookup: CDR1 PRHDT, CDR2 FYEKMQ (reference sequence). The CDR3 has 13 residues. V was pared by 0 bases and J by 5 bases, with 7 bases between. Here the CDR3 DNA reads TGTGCCAGCAGCTTAGGATGGGGGGAGACCCAGTACTTC. This translates into CASSLGWGETQYF.

V gene TRBV4-1 combines with J gene TRBJ2-2; D possibly corresponds to TRBD2 (5 bases). Trimming pared 0 bases from V and 0 bases from J, leaving 11 bases between. The CDR3 extends over 17 amino acids. The germline V gene encodes CDR1 MGHRA and CDR2 YSYEKL. The CDR3 nucleotides are TGCGCCAGCAGCCAAGAGCCTGTCGGGGCGAACACCGGGGAGCTGTTTTTT. Encoded protein: CASSQEPVGANTGELFF.

The count of this clonotype is one. The V and J genes are TRBV27 and TRBJ2-1; D not resolved. The CDR3 is 17 residues long. Germline V gives CDR1 MNHEY, CDR2 SMNVEV (reference sequence). Between the trimmed V and J ends, which lost 6 bases and 0 bases, there was a span of 18 bases. CDR3: CASSYHRASHSYNEQFF. CDR3 bases: TGTGCCAGCAGCTATCACCGGGCCAGCCACTCCTACAATGAGCAGTTCTTC.

The chain recombines TRBV10-3 with TRBJ2-7; 7 positions agree with TRBD2. The CDR3 sequence is 15 residues long. The V segment lost 6 bases and the J segment 3 bases; nucleotides outside the gene matches: 11. CDR1 ENHRY and CDR2 SYGVKD come from the germline V gene. The CDR3 DNA sequence: TGTGCCATCAGCAACCGGGGGGTAAAAAGCTACGAGCAGTACTTC. Translation gives CAISNRGVKSYEQYF.

This sequence joins TRBV7-9 and TRBJ2-6, with D perhaps matching TRBD1 or TRBD2 (5 bases each). Between the trimmed V and J ends, which lost 6 bases and 0 bases, there was a span of 15 bases. Germline lookup yields CDR1 SEHNR and CDR2 FQNEAQ (reference sequence). The CDR3 extends over 17 amino acids. CDR3 sequence: CASRRGPSSSGANVLTF. The CDR3 coding sequence is TGTGCCAGCAGACGGGGACCCAGCTCCTCTGGGGCCAACGTCCTGACTTTC.

V and J are TRBV14 and TRBJ2-7, with a weak D call TRBD1 (5 bases). The CDR3 consists of 13 residues. Germline lookup yields CDR1 SGHDN and CDR2 FVKESK. V lost 5 bases and J lost 7, with 15 bases in between. DNA of the CDR3: TGTGCCAGCAGCGACAGTGGGATCGGGGAGCAGTACGTC. Protein sequence: CASSDSGIGEQYV.

This clonotype was recorded only once. V is TRBV19 and J is TRBJ2-2; the D is unclear. This CDR3 spans 14 amino acids. V was cut by 4 bases and J by 0 bases, with 6 bases left in between. Germline lookup yields CDR1 LNHDA and CDR2 SQIVND (reference sequence). The CDR3: CASSTNSNTGELFF. CDR3 DNA: TGTGCCAGTAGTACCAACTCGAACACCGGGGAGCTGTTTTTT.